This TCR beta chain appears in the sequencing data of a study of cytomegalovirus exposure and HLA in healthy donors. PCR primers comprised 60 Vbeta and 13 Jbeta primers. Sequenced by immunoSEQ multiplex PCR; TCRdb stores in-frame clones only, minus some. This sample has some 140,000 clones, with over 60% found just once. Worth noting for this clone: Its cognate antigen is unknown.

Study-wide points: There were several of the most significant clusters that appeared linked to common viral pathogens in a later analysis. Immune exposure data for these donors was limited to CMV serostatus.

Sample: PBMCs. The sequence derives from a woman aged 35 to 49 in good health and CMV-seronegative.

The DNA for the CDR3 is TGTGCCAGTAGTCGATCCACAGGGTCAGGCCAGCCCCAGCATTTT. Translation: CASSRSTGSGQPQHF. The chain has TRBV19 and TRBJ1-5; TRBD1 might be the D (6 bases). V gave up 5 bases and J gave up 7 bases, with 18 bases separating them. CDR3 length: 15 residues. CDR1 and CDR2 (germline): LNHDA, SQIVND (reference sequence).